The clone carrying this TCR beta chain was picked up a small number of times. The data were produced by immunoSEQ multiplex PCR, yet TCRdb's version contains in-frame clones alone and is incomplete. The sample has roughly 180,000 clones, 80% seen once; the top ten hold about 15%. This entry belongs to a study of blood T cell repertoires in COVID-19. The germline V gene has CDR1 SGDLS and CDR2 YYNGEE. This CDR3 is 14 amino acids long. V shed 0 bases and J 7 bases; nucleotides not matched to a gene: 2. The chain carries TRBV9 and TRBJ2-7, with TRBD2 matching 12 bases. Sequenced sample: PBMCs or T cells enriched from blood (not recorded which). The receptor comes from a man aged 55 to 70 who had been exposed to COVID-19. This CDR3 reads CASSVGGLAGEQYF. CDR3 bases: TGTGCCAGCAGCGTAGGCGGACTAGCGGGAGAGCAGTACTTC.